This T cell receptor (beta chain) was sequenced for a study of blood T cell repertoires in COVID-19. Study at large: Nucleic acid was either cDNA or gDNA, and it came from T cells, B-cell-depleted T cells, or PBMCs.

In the authors' methods: Researchers report that nucleated cell counts were estimated from reference gene primer amplification. Sequencing used immunoSEQ multiplex PCR; TCRdb keeps in-frame clones, though not all of them. The DNA was the basis for D and trimming; V, J and clone size are from that table. The table lists tens of thousands of clones, 70% to 90% of them singletons. This CDR3 is built from 13 residues. V lost 3 bases and J lost 6, with 9 bases in between. Germline-derived CDR1 and CDR2 are SGHRS and YFSETQ. The chain links TRBV5-1 to TRBJ1-4; D is ambiguous. The receptor comes from a woman older than 75 in a cohort sampled during active or convalescent COVID-19. Sequencing was performed on peripheral blood. The CDR3 nucleotides read TGCGCCAGCAGCTCAGGACTGGATGAAAAACTGTTTTTT. It yields the protein CASSSGLDEKLFF.